This T cell receptor beta chain was captured in a study of STAT5B mutations in CD4+ large granular lymphocyte leukemia. This was a survey-level run. Only in-frame clones appear in the TCRdb table, and some are missing; sequencing was by immunoSEQ multiplex PCR. The sample consists of 40,000 to 50,000 clones, about four fifths of them appearing once. About this clone: Its specificity is unknown.

Findings and caveats of the study: Approximately 25% of private leukemic clonotypes occurred rarely in other patients' non-leukemic repertoires. TRBV06-family usage was enriched in top patient clones (8/27) versus controls (2/35).

From germline, CDR1 is MNHNY and CDR2 SVGAGI (reference sequence). The CDR3 totals 16 residues. The J segment lost 4 bases and the V segment lost 7 bases, leaving 11 bases of the junction unmatched. This chain uses TRBV6-6 with TRBJ2-7; 12 bases are a match to TRBD2. This sequence was found in a human donor in good health. The source material was CD4+ T cells from blood buffy coats. CDR3 region: CASTPRLAGEMYEQYF. The CDR3 DNA follows: TGTGCCAGCACCCCAAGACTAGCGGGAGAGATGTACGAGCAGTACTTC.